This T cell receptor beta chain was found in a study of cytomegalovirus exposure and HLA in healthy donors. Study-wide results and limits: Differences between HLA loci emerged in a later analysis of TCR association rates, with DRB1 most and HLA-C fewest. A prior analysis recorded that most TCR beta V segments were productive about 87% or about 30% of the time.

Healthy bone marrow donors supplied every sample. Concerning this clone: The antigen remains undetermined.

PCR was performed using 60 Vbeta and 13 Jbeta primers. TCRdb's table, derived via immunoSEQ multiplex PCR, lists solely in-frame clones and lacks some. This sample carries approximately 140,000 clones, 70% to 80% of them seen once, and the ten largest clones take roughly 6.3%. Trimming removed 7 bases from V and 4 bases from J, with 12 bases in between. The CDR3 loop spans 12 amino acids. Germline V CDR1 and CDR2: SQVTM, ANQGSEA. Sequencing used PBMCs. This rearrangement joins TRBV29-1 to TRBJ2-3; a possible D gene is TRBD2 (6 bases). The sequence came from a middle-aged man in good health and CMV-seropositive. For the CDR3, the DNA is TGCAGCGGAAGCGGGCTGGCAGATACGCAGTATTTT. Translated, it gives CSGSGLADTQYF.